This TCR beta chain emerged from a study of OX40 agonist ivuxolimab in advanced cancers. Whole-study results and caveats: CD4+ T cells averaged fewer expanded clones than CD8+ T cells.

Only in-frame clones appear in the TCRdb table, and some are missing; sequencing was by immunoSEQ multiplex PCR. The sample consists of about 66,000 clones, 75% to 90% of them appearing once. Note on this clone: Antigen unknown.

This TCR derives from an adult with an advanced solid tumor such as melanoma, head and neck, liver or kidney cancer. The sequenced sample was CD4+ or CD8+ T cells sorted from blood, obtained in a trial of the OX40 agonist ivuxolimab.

CDR3: CASTSWGIEQFF. The CDR3 coding sequence is TGTGCCAGCACGTCCTGGGGCATTGAGCAGTTCTTC. The rearrangement uses TRBV2 and TRBJ2-1, with D perhaps matching TRBD1 (5 bases). The CDR3 sequence is 12 residues long. In germline, CDR1 is SNHLY, CDR2 FYNNEI. Deletions cut 7 bases from V and 9 bases from J, with 13 bases between.